These T cell receptor beta chains were read from a single sample in a study of blood T cell repertoires in COVID-19. The repertoire was sequenced with immunoSEQ multiplex PCR; TCRdb's copy has only in-frame clones and lacks some. The profile covers tens of thousands of clones, with roughly four fifths appearing a single time and 10% taken by the ten largest. The source material was peripheral blood. These receptor sequences come from a man in his 60s with acute or convalescent COVID-19. The CDR3 runs from the conserved cysteine through the conserved F or W. Each record gives: CDR3 protein, CDR3 DNA, D gene, clone size, V gene, J gene. D genes are given only for firm matches. Clone size is given for some rows only: seen once, a few or many times, or a class if the clone is expanded.

CDR3 protein: CASSLTPGEGYGYTF; CDR3 DNA: TGTGCCAGCAGCTTAACTCCCGGGGAAGGCTATGGCTACACCTTC; D gene: NA; clone size: NA; V gene: TRBV7-2; J gene: TRBJ1-2
CDR3 protein: CASSQGLRGNTIYF; CDR3 DNA: TGCGCCAGCAGCCAAGGTCTAAGAGGAAACACCATATATTTT; D gene: NA; clone size: NA; V gene: TRBV4-1; J gene: TRBJ1-3
CDR3 protein: CASREPGQGTDTQYF; CDR3 DNA: TGCGCCAGCAGGGAGCCGGGACAGGGTACAGATACGCAGTATTTT; D gene: TRBD1; clone size: NA; V gene: TRBV5-1; J gene: TRBJ2-3
CDR3 protein: CASSIGQANSPLHF; CDR3 DNA: TGTGCCAGTAGTATAGGTCAGGCGAATTCACCCCTCCACTTT; D gene: NA; clone size: NA; V gene: TRBV19; J gene: TRBJ1-6
CDR3 protein: CAWSVMLLEAFF; CDR3 DNA: TGTGCCTGGAGTGTAATGCTGCTTGAGGCTTTCTTT; D gene: NA; clone size: NA; V gene: TRBV30; J gene: TRBJ1-1
CDR3 protein: CASRRDYNSPLHF; CDR3 DNA: TGTGCCAGCAGACGGGACTATAATTCACCCCTCCACTTT; D gene: NA; clone size: NA; V gene: TRBV6-5; J gene: TRBJ1-6
CDR3 protein: CASSPAGGNYNEQFF; CDR3 DNA: TGTGCCAGCAGTCCAGCAGGGGGGAACTACAATGAGCAGTTCTTC; D gene: NA; clone size: NA; V gene: TRBV6-2/TRBV6-3; J gene: TRBJ2-1
CDR3 protein: CASSLAVRSYNEQFF; CDR3 DNA: TGTGCCAGCAGCTTGGCGGTTCGCTCCTACAATGAGCAGTTCTTC; D gene: NA; clone size: NA; V gene: TRBV7-2; J gene: TRBJ2-1
CDR3 protein: CASSYRLGLEAFF; CDR3 DNA: TGTGCCAGCAGTTACCGACTGGGACTGGAAGCTTTCTTT; D gene: NA; clone size: NA; V gene: TRBV12-3/TRBV12-4; J gene: TRBJ1-1
CDR3 protein: CSVGTGSTDTQYF; CDR3 DNA: TGCAGCGTTGGGACAGGTTCCACAGATACGCAGTATTTT; D gene: TRBD1; clone size: NA; V gene: TRBV29-1; J gene: TRBJ2-3
CDR3 protein: CSPDSSYEQYF; CDR3 DNA: TGCAGTCCTGACAGTTCCTACGAGCAGTACTTC; D gene: NA; clone size: NA; V gene: TRBV20-1; J gene: TRBJ2-7
CDR3 protein: CASSPAGGPRETQYF; CDR3 DNA: TGTGCCAGCAGCCCCGCCGGGGGGCCCCGGGAGACCCAGTACTTC; D gene: NA; clone size: NA; V gene: TRBV5-4; J gene: TRBJ2-5
CDR3 protein: CASSPLAGTQYF; CDR3 DNA: TGTGCCAGTAGTCCTCTAGCTGGTACGCAGTATTTT; D gene: NA; clone size: NA; V gene: TRBV19; J gene: TRBJ2-3
CDR3 protein: CATSSPPGQGTYEQYF; CDR3 DNA: TGTGCCACCAGCAGTCCTCCGGGACAGGGCACCTACGAGCAGTACTTC; D gene: TRBD1; clone size: NA; V gene: TRBV15; J gene: TRBJ2-7
CDR3 protein: CASSLSQGYYQPQHF; CDR3 DNA: TGTGCCAGCAGTTTAAGCCAGGGATACTATCAGCCCCAGCATTTT; D gene: NA; clone size: NA; V gene: TRBV28; J gene: TRBJ1-5
CDR3 protein: CAISERGGASETQYF; CDR3 DNA: TGTGCCATCAGTGAGCGTGGGGGCGCGTCAGAGACCCAGTACTTC; D gene: NA; clone size: NA; V gene: TRBV10-3; J gene: TRBJ2-5
CDR3 protein: CASRGTNVYEQYF; CDR3 DNA: TGTGCCAGCAGAGGCACTAATGTCTACGAGCAGTACTTC; D gene: NA; clone size: NA; V gene: TRBV25-1; J gene: TRBJ2-7
CDR3 protein: CASSYEGVTDTQYF; CDR3 DNA: TGTGCCAGCAGCTACGAAGGAGTCACAGATACGCAGTATTTT; D gene: NA; clone size: NA; V gene: TRBV7-2; J gene: TRBJ2-3
CDR3 protein: CASSLRQGDQPQHF; CDR3 DNA: TGTGCCAGCAGCTTGCGACAGGGCGATCAGCCCCAGCATTTT; D gene: TRBD1; clone size: NA; V gene: TRBV7-2; J gene: TRBJ1-5
CDR3 protein: CASGLTLRAKETQYF; CDR3 DNA: TGTGCTAGTGGTTTGACCCTCAGGGCGAAAGAGACCCAGTACTTC; D gene: NA; clone size: NA; V gene: TRBV12-5; J gene: TRBJ2-5
CDR3 protein: CASSIAGSSTGELFF; CDR3 DNA: TGCGCCAGCAGCATAGCGGGATCGTCTACCGGGGAGCTGTTTTTT; D gene: TRBD2; clone size: NA; V gene: TRBV5-1; J gene: TRBJ2-2
CDR3 protein: CASSSYRDRPNYGYTF; CDR3 DNA: TGTGCCAGCAGCTCTTACCGGGACAGACCTAACTATGGCTACACCTTC; D gene: TRBD1; clone size: NA; V gene: TRBV11-2; J gene: TRBJ1-2
CDR3 protein: CASSIIRVPTEAFF; CDR3 DNA: TGTGCCAGTAGTATTATCAGGGTTCCCACTGAAGCTTTCTTT; D gene: NA; clone size: once; V gene: TRBV19; J gene: TRBJ1-1
CDR3 protein: CASSAGGNQPQHF; CDR3 DNA: TGTGCCAGCAGCGCAGGGGGCAATCAGCCCCAGCATTTT; D gene: NA; clone size: NA; V gene: TRBV3-1/TRBV3-2; J gene: TRBJ1-5
CDR3 protein: CASSPGREAQHF; CDR3 DNA: TGTGCCAGTAGTCCTGGCAGGGAGGCCCAGCATTTT; D gene: NA; clone size: NA; V gene: TRBV19; J gene: TRBJ1-5